This entry describes one TCR beta chain. As yet, its antigen is unknown. Coverage ceases 3 residues before the CDR3 finishes, and the germline J gene fills in the end. The sample belongs to a study of Tregs in tolerant kidney transplant recipients. Profiling relied on immunoSEQ multiplex PCR, and the TCRdb table lists in-frame clones only, not all of them. Found here are 20,000 to 30,000 clones; the top ten clones hold about 4%. Mixed chimerism was transient after nonmyeloablative marrow transplants from related graft donors. Thawed PBMCs were FACS-sorted into unstimulated CD4+CD25+CD127- regulatory T cells, CD4+CD25- non-regulatory cells, CD4 and CD8 cells. Findings and limits, study-wide: Changing PCR primers prevented nucleotide comparison between some patients' samples. Tregs expanded with activated donor B cells seemed most donor-specific. No direct test of biological reproducibility was done here.

Germline V gives CDR1 SGHDT, CDR2 YYEEEE. This CDR3 contains 12 residues. V lost 1 base and J 7 bases, leaving 8 bases between the germline ends. This TCR was recovered from a human patient who received a combined kidney and bone marrow transplant. Some T cells may have originated in the graft donor. The chain has TRBV5-6 and TRBJ2-5; D gene uncertain. This specimen consisted of CD4+ T cells from blood (PBMCs), obtained 6 months after the transplant. The CDR3 bases that were read are TGTGCCAGCAGCTTGATAGCTGGGACC. Encoded protein: CASSLIAGT. The whole CDR3 reads CASSLIAGTQYF. The entire variable domain, with the rest obtained from reference TRBV5-6 and TRBJ2-5, is as follows: DAGVTQSPTHLIKTRGQQVTLRCSPKSGHDTVSWYQQALGQGPQFIFQYYEEEERQRGNFPDRFSGHQFPNYSSELNVNALLLGDSALYLCASSLIAGTQYFGPGTRLLVL.